The present T cell receptor (beta chain) was sequenced within a study of blood T cell repertoires in COVID-19. Study details: Samples representing acute and convalescent COVID-19 were sourced from the United States, Italy and Spain.

The CDR3 sequence is 14 residues long. The ends were cut back, 3 bases at V and 9 bases at J, with 12 bases in the middle. The germline CDR1 and CDR2 sequences are KGHSH and LQKENI. The study recruited people aged roughly 18 to 100 years across about 25 US areas. Participant-reported clinical history was the basis for cohort assignment. The recovered donors of Cohort 3 showed two negative PCRs, clearance, or symptom resolution. The table came from immunoSEQ multiplex PCR; TCRdb's copy has only in-frame clones and leaves some out. The table has about 180,000 clones, 86% seen once. This receptor was taken from a woman in her thirties who had recovered from COVID-19. This rearrangement joins TRBV18 to TRBJ1-6; D is perhaps TRBD1 (6 bases). The sample was PBMCs or T cells enriched from blood (not recorded which). CDR3 sequence: CASSPRGPGSPLHF. The CDR3 DNA reads as TGTGCCAGCTCACCGCGGGGGCCTGGTTCACCCCTCCACTTT.